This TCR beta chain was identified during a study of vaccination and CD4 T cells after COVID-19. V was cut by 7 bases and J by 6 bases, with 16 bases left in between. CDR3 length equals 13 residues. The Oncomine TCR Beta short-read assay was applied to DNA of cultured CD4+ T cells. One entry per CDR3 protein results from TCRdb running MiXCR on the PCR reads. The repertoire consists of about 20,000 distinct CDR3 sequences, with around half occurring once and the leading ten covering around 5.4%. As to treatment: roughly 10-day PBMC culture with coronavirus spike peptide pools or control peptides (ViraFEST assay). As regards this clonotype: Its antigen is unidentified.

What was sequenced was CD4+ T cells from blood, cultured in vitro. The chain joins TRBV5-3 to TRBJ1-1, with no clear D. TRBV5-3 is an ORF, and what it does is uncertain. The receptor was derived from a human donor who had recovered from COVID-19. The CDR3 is CARFPLGGAEAFF. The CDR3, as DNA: TGTGCCAGATTTCCCCTTGGAGGCGCTGAAGCTTTCTTT.